The 26 T cell receptor beta chains given below trace back to one sample, sequenced in a study of blood T cell repertoires in COVID-19. Sequencing used immunoSEQ multiplex PCR; TCRdb keeps in-frame clones, though not all of them. The sample shows 200,000 to 250,000 clones, roughly four fifths of them seen only once. The sequenced sample consisted of peripheral blood. The receptors shown here come from a woman older than 75 with COVID-19, enrolled during active disease.

V gene TRBV6-6 combines with J gene TRBJ2-5; possibly TRBD2 for D (5 bases). CDR1 is MNHNY and CDR2 is SVGAGI in the germline V gene (reference sequence). There are 13 residues in the CDR3. V lost 2 bases to trimming and J lost 5 bases, with 9 bases between them. CDR3 loop: CASSYPGEETQYF. The DNA of the CDR3 is TGTGCCAGCAGTTACCCCGGGGAGGAGACCCAGTACTTC.

The chain has TRBV11-2 and TRBJ1-5, with D perhaps matching TRBD1 (6 bases). This CDR3 has 15 residues. Per germline, CDR1 SGHAT and CDR2 FQNNGV. Deletions cut 1 base from V and 0 bases from J, with 7 bases between. The CDR3 sequence: CASSLGTASNQPQHF. The CDR3 DNA is TGTGCCAGCAGCTTAGGGACAGCTAGCAATCAGCCCCAGCATTTT.

This chain connects TRBV7-9 to TRBJ1-2, with D possibly being TRBD1 (6 bases). Trimming stripped 4 bases from V and 4 bases from J, with 13 bases between. The CDR3 runs to 14 residues. CDR1 is SEHNR, CDR2 FQNEAQ, per germline (reference sequence). The CDR3 DNA sequence: TGTGCCAGCAGCTCCAGGACAGAACTCTATGGCTACACCTTC. Amino acids: CASSSRTELYGYTF. The full variable domain, rest sourced from reference TRBV7-9 and TRBJ1-2, is DTGVSQNPRHKITKRGQNVTFRCDPISEHNRLYWYRQTLGQGPEFLTYFQNEAQLEKSRLLSDRFSAERPKGSFSTLEIQRTEQGDSAMYLCASSSRTELYGYTFGSGTRLTVV.

This clone was detected a few times. DNA of the CDR3: TGTGCCAGCAGCCAAGCTCTGACAGTCAGACACCGTAATGAAAAACTGTTTTTT. This translates into CASSQALTVRHRNEKLFF. J is TRBJ1-4 and V is TRBV3-1 (or the pseudogene TRBV3-2); the D gene is possibly TRBD1 (5 bases). Germline-derived CDR1 and CDR2 are LGHDT and YNNKEL (reference sequence). V shed 1 base and J shed 4 bases, with 19 bases lying between them. The CDR3 consists of 18 residues.

This chain joins TRBV7-9 and TRBJ2-5, with a weak D call TRBD2 (5 bases). Trimming stripped 4 bases from V and 8 bases from J, with 11 bases between. The CDR3 runs 12 residues. Germline-derived CDR1 and CDR2 are SEHNR and FQNEAQ (reference sequence). The CDR3 loop is CASSSLSGTQYF. In nucleotides, the CDR3 is TGTGCCAGCAGCTCGCTCTCGGGAACCCAGTACTTC.

The CDR3 coding sequence is TGTGCCAGCAGCTTTCCGGGACGGGGGACGAACACTGAAGCTTTCTTT. Encoded protein: CASSFPGRGTNTEAFF. This rearrangement joins TRBV7-2 to TRBJ1-1, with D tentatively TRBD1 (5 bases). CDR3 length equals 16 residues. The V gene lost 3 bases and the J gene lost 1 base, with 15 bases spanning the gap. CDR1 and CDR2 from the germline V gene are SGHTA and FQGNSA.

The chain carries TRBV7-9 and TRBJ2-1; weak D call: TRBD2 (6 bases). The CDR3 is 15 residues long. Germline loops: CDR1 SEHNR, CDR2 FQNEAQ (reference sequence). With 4 bases removed from V and 6 bases from J, the gap between germline ends came to 16 bases. The CDR3 reads CASSSWAGLSNEQFF. The CDR3 DNA is TGTGCCAGCAGCTCGTGGGCGGGGTTAAGCAATGAGCAGTTCTTC.

J is TRBJ2-5 and V is TRBV5-1; 12 nucleotides agree with TRBD2. Germline loops: CDR1 SGHRS, CDR2 YFSETQ. CDR3 length: 16 residues. With 4 bases clipped from V and 2 bases from J, the junction kept 6 bases outside the gene matches. DNA of the CDR3: TGCGCCAGCAGCCCCGCTCTAGCGGGGGGGCAAGAGACCCAGTACTTC. Amino acid sequence: CASSPALAGGQETQYF.

The chain employs TRBV4-3 and TRBJ2-2; D is undetermined. The ends were cut back, 0 bases at V and 7 bases at J, with 9 bases in the middle. The CDR3 is 14 residues long. Germline lookup yields CDR1 LGHNA and CDR2 YSLEER. CDR3 sequence: CASSQDKSYGELFF. In DNA, the CDR3 is TGCGCCAGCAGCCAAGATAAGAGTTACGGGGAGCTGTTTTTT.

The chain joins TRBV24-1 to TRBJ2-2, with 9 bases matching TRBD2. The junction had 14 bases not matched to a gene; V was cut back by 4 bases and J by 3 bases. Germline loops: CDR1 KGHDR, CDR2 SFDVKD. CDR3 length equals 19 residues. This chain's CDR3 is CATSELRTSDGRYTGELFF. The DNA for the CDR3 is TGTGCCACCAGTGAGTTGAGGACTAGCGATGGGAGGTACACCGGGGAGCTGTTTTTT.

The chain uses TRBV27 and TRBJ2-7, with 7 nucleotides matching TRBD1. V lost 7 bases and J lost 3; bases outside the gene matches: 12. CDR3 size: 15 residues. Germline CDR1 is MNHEY and CDR2 is SMNVEV (reference sequence). The CDR3 loop reads CASKGTGAIGYEQYF. CDR3 bases: TGTGCCAGCAAGGGAACAGGGGCGATAGGCTACGAGCAGTACTTC.

The chain uses TRBV7-9 and TRBJ2-3; 11 bases fit TRBD2. This CDR3 has 17 residues. Germline lookup yields CDR1 SEHNR and CDR2 FQNEAQ (reference sequence). With V trimmed by 0 bases and J by 2 bases, 4 bases remained unmatched. CDR3 sequence: CASSLAPTSGNTDTQYF. Here the CDR3 DNA reads TGTGCCAGCAGCTTAGCTCCGACTAGCGGGAACACAGATACGCAGTATTTT.

This rearrangement joins TRBV7-2 to TRBJ1-2; TRBD1 aligns across 7 bases. The CDR3 is made up of 14 amino acids. V was clipped by 5 bases and J by 2 bases; unmatched bases: 5. Germline assignment: CDR1 SGHTA and CDR2 FQGNSA. The CDR3 DNA sequence: TGTGCCAGCAGCCCCCGACAGGGCAACTATGGCTACACCTTC. It translates to CASSPRQGNYGYTF.

CDR3 residues: CASSIDTGTFYNEQFF. CDR3 in DNA: TGTGCCAGTAGTATAGACACCGGGACTTTCTACAATGAGCAGTTCTTC. The J gene is TRBJ2-1, the V gene TRBV19; the D gene is possibly TRBD2 (6 bases). The CDR3 runs 16 residues. The V end was cut by 0 bases, the J end by 3 bases, with 12 bases between. CDR1 LNHDA and CDR2 SQIVND come from the germline V gene (reference sequence).

The chain joins TRBV11-2 to TRBJ2-5; TRBD2 is a possible D gene (6 bases). Germline lookup yields CDR1 SGHAT and CDR2 FQNNGV. The V gene lost 4 bases and the J gene lost 2 bases, with 8 bases spanning the gap. The CDR3 has 13 residues. The CDR3 sequence: CASSSGVQETQYF. CDR3 nucleotide sequence: TGTGCCAGCAGCTCGGGGGTGCAAGAGACCCAGTACTTC.

V is TRBV7-9 and J is TRBJ1-2; possibly TRBD1 for D (5 bases). V was pared by 6 bases and J by 4 bases, with 27 bases between. Germline V CDR1 and CDR2: SEHNR, FQNEAQ (reference sequence). This CDR3 is 18 amino acids long. CDR3 region: CASRSIRTQWGLSYGYTF. In DNA, the CDR3 is TGTGCCAGCAGATCAATACGGACCCAGTGGGGCCTGAGCTATGGCTACACCTTC.

The chain links TRBV27 to TRBJ1-2; no firm D call. The germline V gene encodes CDR1 MNHEY and CDR2 SMNVEV (reference sequence). V shed 3 bases and J shed 0 bases, with 14 bases lying between them. The CDR3 runs to 16 residues. Here the CDR3 reads CASSLSLLEANYGYTF. In DNA, the CDR3 is TGTGCCAGCAGTTTGAGCCTTCTAGAGGCTAACTATGGCTACACCTTC.

The J gene is TRBJ2-3, the V gene TRBV19; a weak D match, TRBD2 (6 bases). The germline CDR1 and CDR2 sequences are LNHDA and SQIVND (reference sequence). The length of the CDR3 is 14 residues. V gave up 5 bases and J gave up 0 bases, with 9 bases separating them. The CDR3 region is CASSSGGSTDTQYF. The CDR3 DNA reads TGTGCCAGTAGTTCTGGAGGGAGCACAGATACGCAGTATTTT.

The CDR3 loop is CASSRQVNTEAFF. The CDR3 region has the DNA TGTGCCAGCAGCCGACAGGTGAACACTGAAGCTTTCTTT. The chain recombines TRBV27 with TRBJ1-1; D may be TRBD1 (6 bases). Trimming cost V 6 bases and J 0 bases, with 8 bases left between them. Germline V gene data show CDR1 as MNHEY and CDR2 as SMNVEV (reference sequence). This CDR3 spans 13 amino acids.

V and J are TRBV5-1 and TRBJ2-5; D ambiguous. The CDR3 sequence is 13 residues long. Between the trimmed V and J ends, which lost 4 bases and 0 bases, there was a span of 7 bases. Per germline, CDR1 SGHRS and CDR2 YFSETQ. CDR3 in DNA: TGCGCCAGCAGCATACAGTACCAAGAGACCCAGTACTTC. This encodes CASSIQYQETQYF.

Here the CDR3 DNA reads TGTGCCAGCAGCCTAAAGCGACCGGGACAGGGGGCCAGCGAGCAGTACTTC. Residues: CASSLKRPGQGASEQYF. The chain employs TRBV5-4 and TRBJ2-7, with 12 bases identical to TRBD1. The CDR3 runs 17 residues. Germline V gives CDR1 SGHNT, CDR2 YYREEE (reference sequence). Trimming removed 4 bases from V and 6 bases from J; junction bases left unmatched: 14.

The chain links TRBV16 to TRBJ1-2; D remains ambiguous. This CDR3 contains 16 residues. Germline CDR1 is KGHSY and CDR2 is FQNENV. Trimming left V 4 bases short and J 4 bases short, with 19 bases between. CDR3 sequence reads: CASSRRRGVGSYGYTF. As DNA, the CDR3 is TGTGCCAGCAGCCGGCGGCGGGGAGTGGGGTCCTATGGCTACACCTTC.

V and J are TRBV5-1 and TRBJ2-3; D unclear. Germline V gene data show CDR1 as SGHRS and CDR2 as YFSETQ. Between the trimmed V and J ends, which lost 0 bases and 3 bases, there was a span of 17 bases. The CDR3 runs 17 residues. CDR3 amino acids: CASSLGAPRRVTDTQYF. CDR3 coding DNA: TGCGCCAGCAGCTTGGGGGCGCCACGGCGTGTAACAGATACGCAGTATTTT. Looking up the rest from reference TRBV5-1 and TRBJ2-3 gives the full variable domain: KAGVTQTPRYLIKTRGQQVTLSCSPISGHRSVSWYQQTPGQGLQFLFEYFSETQRNKGNFPGRFSGRQFSNSRSEMNVSTLELGDSALYLCASSLGAPRRVTDTQYFGPGTRLTVL.

This clone showed up just once. This chain connects TRBV28 to TRBJ2-7, with a possible D match to TRBD1 (6 bases). The ends were cut back, 4 bases at V and 0 bases at J, with 13 bases in the middle. This CDR3 contains 15 residues. The germline gives CDR1 MDHEN, CDR2 SYDVKM. In nucleotides, the CDR3 is TGTGCCAGCAGTTCACCCCGGGACATCTCCTACGAGCAGTACTTC. The encoded protein is CASSSPRDISYEQYF.

This clone showed up just once. V usage is TRBV5-1 and J usage is TRBJ1-1; perhaps TRBD1 as D (5 bases). Germline values: CDR1 SGHRS, CDR2 YFSETQ. Trimming cost V 4 bases and J 4 bases, with 11 bases left between them. CDR3 length: 13 amino acids. This CDR3 is CASSPERGTEAFF. CDR3 bases: TGCGCCAGCAGCCCTGAAAGGGGCACTGAAGCTTTCTTT.

The genes are TRBV11-2 and TRBJ1-2, with D possibly being TRBD1 (6 bases). Trimming took 5 bases from V and 3 from J, leaving 19 bases between them. CDR1 and CDR2 from the germline V gene are SGHAT and FQNNGV. This CDR3 is 16 amino acids long. The CDR3 sequence: CASSTTQGLGDYGYTF. CDR3 bases: TGTGCCAGCAGCACCACCCAGGGGCTCGGGGACTATGGCTACACCTTC.